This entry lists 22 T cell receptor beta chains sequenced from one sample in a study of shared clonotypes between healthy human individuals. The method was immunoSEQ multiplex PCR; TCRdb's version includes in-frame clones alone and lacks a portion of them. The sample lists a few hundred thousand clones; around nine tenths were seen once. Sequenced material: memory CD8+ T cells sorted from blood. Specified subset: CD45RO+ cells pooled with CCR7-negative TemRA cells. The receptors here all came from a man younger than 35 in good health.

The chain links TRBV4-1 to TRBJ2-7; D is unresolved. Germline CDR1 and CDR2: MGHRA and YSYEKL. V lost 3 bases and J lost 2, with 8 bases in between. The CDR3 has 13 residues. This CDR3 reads CASSQVLTYEQYF. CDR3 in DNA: TGCGCCAGCAGCCAGGTCCTCACCTACGAGCAGTACTTC.

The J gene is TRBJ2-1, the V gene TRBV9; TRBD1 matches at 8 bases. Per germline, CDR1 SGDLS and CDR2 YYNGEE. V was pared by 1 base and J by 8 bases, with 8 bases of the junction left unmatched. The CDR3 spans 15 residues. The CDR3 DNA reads TGTGCCAGCAGCGTACTCGGGACAGGCGTCGATGAGCAGTTCTTC. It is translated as CASSVLGTGVDEQFF.

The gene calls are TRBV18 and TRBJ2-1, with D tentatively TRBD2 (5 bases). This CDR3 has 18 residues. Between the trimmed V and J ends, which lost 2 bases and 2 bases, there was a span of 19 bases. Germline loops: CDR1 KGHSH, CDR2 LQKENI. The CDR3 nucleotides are TGTGCCAGCTCACCAAACGGACTCTATCGTATCACCTACAATGAGCAGTTCTTC. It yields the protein CASSPNGLYRITYNEQFF. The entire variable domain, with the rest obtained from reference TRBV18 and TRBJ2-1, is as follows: NAGVMQNPRHLVRRRGQEARLRCSPMKGHSHVYWYRQLPEEGLKFMVYLQKENIIDESGMPKERFSAEFPKEGPSILRIQQVVRGDSAAYFCASSPNGLYRITYNEQFFGPGTRLTVL.

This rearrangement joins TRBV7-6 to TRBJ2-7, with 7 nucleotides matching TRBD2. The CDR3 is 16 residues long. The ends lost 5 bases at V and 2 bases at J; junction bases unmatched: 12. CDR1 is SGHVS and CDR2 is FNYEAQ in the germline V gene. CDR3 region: CASSPPDSAGPYEQYF. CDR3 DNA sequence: TGTGCCAGCAGCCCCCCGGACTCAGCGGGGCCCTACGAGCAGTACTTC.

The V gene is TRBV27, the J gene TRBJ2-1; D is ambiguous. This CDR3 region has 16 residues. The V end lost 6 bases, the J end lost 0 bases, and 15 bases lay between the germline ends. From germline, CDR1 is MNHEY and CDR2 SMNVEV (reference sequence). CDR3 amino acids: CASSQALHYSYNEQFF. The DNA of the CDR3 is TGTGCCAGCAGCCAAGCGCTCCACTACTCCTACAATGAGCAGTTCTTC.

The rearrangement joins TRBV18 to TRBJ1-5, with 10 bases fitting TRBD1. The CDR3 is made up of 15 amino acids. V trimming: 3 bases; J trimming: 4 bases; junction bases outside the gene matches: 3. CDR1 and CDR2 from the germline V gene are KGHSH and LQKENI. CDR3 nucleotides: TGTGCCAGCTCACCCGGACAGGGGGGGAATCAGCCCCAGCATTTT. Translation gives CASSPGQGGNQPQHF.

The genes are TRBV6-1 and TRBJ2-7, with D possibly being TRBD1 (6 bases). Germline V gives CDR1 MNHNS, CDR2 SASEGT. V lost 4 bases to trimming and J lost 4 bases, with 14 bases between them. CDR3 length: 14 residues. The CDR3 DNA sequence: TGTGCCAGCAGTGTTTTACAGGGAAGGTACGAGCAGTACTTC. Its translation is CASSVLQGRYEQYF.

CDR3: CASRDRDIDSPLHF. The CDR3 region has the DNA TGTGCCAGCAGGGACCGGGACATTGATTCACCCCTCCACTTT. The chain uses TRBV7-9 and TRBJ1-6, with D possibly matching TRBD1 (6 bases). Germline CDR1 is SEHNR and CDR2 is FQNEAQ (reference sequence). The CDR3 contains 14 residues. V lost 6 bases and J lost 8, with 14 bases in between. The full variable domain, completed using reference TRBV7-9 and TRBJ1-6, is DTGVSQNPRHKITKRGQNVTFRCDPISEHNRLYWYRQTLGQGPEFLTYFQNEAQLEKSRLLSDRFSAERPKGSFSTLEIQRTEQGDSAMYLCASRDRDIDSPLHFGNGTRLTVT.

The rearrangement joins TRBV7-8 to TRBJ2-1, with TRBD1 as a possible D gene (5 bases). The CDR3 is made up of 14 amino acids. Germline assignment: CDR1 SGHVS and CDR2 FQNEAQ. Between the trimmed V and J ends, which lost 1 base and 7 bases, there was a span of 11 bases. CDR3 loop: CASSLEAGPNEQFF. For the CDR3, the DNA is TGTGCCAGCAGCTTAGAGGCAGGGCCGAATGAGCAGTTCTTC.

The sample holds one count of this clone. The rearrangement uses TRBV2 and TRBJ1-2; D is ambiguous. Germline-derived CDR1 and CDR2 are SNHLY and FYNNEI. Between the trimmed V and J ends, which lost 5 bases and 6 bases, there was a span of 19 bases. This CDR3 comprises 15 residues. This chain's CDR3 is CASSLNSYSVDGYTF. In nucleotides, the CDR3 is TGTGCCAGCAGTCTTAACAGCTACTCGGTGGATGGCTACACCTTC.

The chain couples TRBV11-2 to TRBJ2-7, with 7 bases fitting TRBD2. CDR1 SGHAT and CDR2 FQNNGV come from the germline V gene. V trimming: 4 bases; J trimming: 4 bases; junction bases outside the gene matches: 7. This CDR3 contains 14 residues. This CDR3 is CASSWAGDGYEQYF. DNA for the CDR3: TGTGCCAGCAGCTGGGCGGGGGATGGGTACGAGCAGTACTTC.

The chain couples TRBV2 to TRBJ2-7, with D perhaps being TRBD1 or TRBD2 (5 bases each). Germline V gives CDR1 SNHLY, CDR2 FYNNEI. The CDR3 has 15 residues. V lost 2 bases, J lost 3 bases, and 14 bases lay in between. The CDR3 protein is CASSEPGSGNYEQYF. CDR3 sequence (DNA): TGTGCCAGCAGTGAACCAGGGAGTGGAAACTACGAGCAGTACTTC.

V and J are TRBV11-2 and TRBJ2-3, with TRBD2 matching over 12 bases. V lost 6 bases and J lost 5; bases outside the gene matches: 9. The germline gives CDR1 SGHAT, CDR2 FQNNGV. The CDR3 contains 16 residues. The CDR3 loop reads CASRKLAGGLRDTQYF. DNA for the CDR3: TGTGCCAGCAGAAAACTAGCGGGAGGTCTAAGAGATACGCAGTATTTT.

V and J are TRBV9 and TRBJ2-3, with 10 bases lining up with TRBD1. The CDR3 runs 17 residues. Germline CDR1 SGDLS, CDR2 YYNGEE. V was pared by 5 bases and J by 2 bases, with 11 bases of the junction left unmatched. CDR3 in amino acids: CASSSVGTGDLTDTQYF. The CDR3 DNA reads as TGTGCCAGCAGTTCGGTAGGGACAGGGGATCTCACAGATACGCAGTATTTT.

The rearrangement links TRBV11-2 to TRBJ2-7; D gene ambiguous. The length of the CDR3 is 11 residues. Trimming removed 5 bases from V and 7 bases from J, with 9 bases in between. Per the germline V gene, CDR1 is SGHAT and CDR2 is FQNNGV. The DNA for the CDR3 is TGTGCCAGCAGCCTAGGTCCGGAGCAGTACTTC. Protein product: CASSLGPEQYF.

The CDR3 nucleotides are TGTGCCAGCAGCGTAGGGTTTGACATTTATAATTCACCCCTCCACTTT. It encodes CASSVGFDIYNSPLHF. This rearrangement joins TRBV9 to TRBJ1-6, with D uncertain. The V end was cut by 0 bases, the J end by 4 bases, with 11 bases between. Germline CDR1 is SGDLS and CDR2 is YYNGEE. This CDR3 contains 16 residues.

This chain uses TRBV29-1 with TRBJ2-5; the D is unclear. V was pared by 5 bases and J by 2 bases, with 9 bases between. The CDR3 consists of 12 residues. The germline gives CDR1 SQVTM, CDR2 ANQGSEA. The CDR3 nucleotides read TGCAGCGTTTCAGTTCCTCAAGAGACCCAGTACTTC. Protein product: CSVSVPQETQYF.

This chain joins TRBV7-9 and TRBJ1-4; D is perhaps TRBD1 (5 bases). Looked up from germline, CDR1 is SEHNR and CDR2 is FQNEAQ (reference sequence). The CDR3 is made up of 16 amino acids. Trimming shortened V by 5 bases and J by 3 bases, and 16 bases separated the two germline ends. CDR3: CASSPTGVVSNEKLFF. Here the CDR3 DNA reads TGTGCCAGCAGCCCGACGGGGGTTGTGTCTAATGAAAAACTGTTTTTT.

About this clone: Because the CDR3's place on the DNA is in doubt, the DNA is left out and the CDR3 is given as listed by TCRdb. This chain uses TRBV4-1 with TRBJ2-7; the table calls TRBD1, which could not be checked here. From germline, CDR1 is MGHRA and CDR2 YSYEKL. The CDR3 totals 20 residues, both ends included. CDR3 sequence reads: CASSQDQGRAEQYFVYEQYF.

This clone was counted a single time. The CDR3 DNA follows: TGCGCCAGCAGCCAAGAATATCGGACAGACTATAATTCACCCCTCCACTTT. Residues: CASSQEYRTDYNSPLHF. This chain joins TRBV4-1 and TRBJ1-6, with D maybe TRBD1 (6 bases). CDR3 length: 17 residues. V lost 0 bases and J 3 bases, leaving 12 bases between the germline ends. Germline V gene lookup returns CDR1 MGHRA and CDR2 YSYEKL.

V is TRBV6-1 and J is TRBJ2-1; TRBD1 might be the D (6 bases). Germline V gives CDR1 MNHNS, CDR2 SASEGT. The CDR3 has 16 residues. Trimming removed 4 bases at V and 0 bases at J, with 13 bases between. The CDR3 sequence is CASSVDRLSSYNEQFF. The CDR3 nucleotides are TGTGCCAGCAGTGTAGACAGGTTGAGCTCCTACAATGAGCAGTTCTTC.

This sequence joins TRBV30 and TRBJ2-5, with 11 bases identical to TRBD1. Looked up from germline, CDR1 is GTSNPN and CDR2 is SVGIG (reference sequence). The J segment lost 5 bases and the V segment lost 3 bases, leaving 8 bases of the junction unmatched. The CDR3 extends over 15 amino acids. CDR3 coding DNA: TGTGCCTGGAGACCTTGGACAGGGGGCTTGGAGACCCAGTACTTC. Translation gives CAWRPWTGGLETQYF.